This is a list of T cell receptor beta chains from one sample in a study of CD8 T cells in Susac syndrome. MiXCR, applied by TCRdb to the immunoSEQ multiplex PCR reads, yields one record per CDR3 protein. The repertoire holds 71,000 or so distinct CDR3 sequences, nearly 96% seen once, with 0.1% to 0.12% in the top ten. The sequencing input was CD4+ T cells from PBMCs. The source is a human donor with multiple sclerosis. CDR3s include the opening cysteine and the closing phenylalanine or tryptophan. Each record gives: D gene, J gene, V gene, CDR3 protein, CDR3 DNA. A D gene is named only where the DNA matches it firmly.

d_call: .
j_call: TRBJ1-1
v_call: TRBV18
cdr3_aa: CASSEVGRHTEAFF
cdr3_nt: TGTGCCAGCTCAGAGGTAGGTAGGCACACTGAAGCTTTCTTT

d_call: TRBD2
j_call: TRBJ2-1
v_call: TRBV20-1
cdr3_aa: CSASRTSGGANEQFF
cdr3_nt: TGCAGTGCTAGCCGGACTAGCGGGGGTGCCAATGAGCAGTTCTTC

d_call: .
j_call: TRBJ2-2
v_call: TRBV7-2
cdr3_aa: CASSSPPGRRNTGELFF
cdr3_nt: TGTGCCAGCAGCTCCCCCCCGGGGCGCCGAAACACCGGGGAGCTGTTTTTT

d_call: TRBD2
j_call: TRBJ2-7
v_call: TRBV7-2
cdr3_aa: CASSLLMLGLGDYEQYF
cdr3_nt: TGTGCCAGCAGCTTATTGATGCTCGGACTAGGGGACTACGAGCAGTACTTC

d_call: .
j_call: TRBJ2-7
v_call: TRBV4-1
cdr3_aa: CASSPRIREGYEQYF
cdr3_nt: TGCGCCAGCAGCCCGCGGATCCGGGAAGGCTACGAGCAGTACTTC

d_call: .
j_call: TRBJ2-1
v_call: TRBV7-2
cdr3_aa: CASSLIRNNEQFF
cdr3_nt: TGTGCCAGCAGCTTAATACGGAACAATGAGCAGTTCTTC

d_call: .
j_call: TRBJ1-6
v_call: TRBV12-3/TRBV12-4
cdr3_aa: CASSQGGSPLHF
cdr3_nt: TGTGCCAGCAGTCAGGGTGGGTCACCCCTCCACTTT

d_call: TRBD1
j_call: TRBJ2-1
v_call: TRBV6-6
cdr3_aa: CASSYRTGKYNEQFF
cdr3_nt: TGTGCCAGCAGTTACAGGACAGGGAAATACAATGAGCAGTTCTTC

d_call: .
j_call: TRBJ1-1
v_call: TRBV11-2
cdr3_aa: CASSLWQGRLGTEAFF
cdr3_nt: TGTGCCAGCAGCTTGTGGCAGGGGCGTTTGGGCACTGAAGCTTTCTTT

d_call: .
j_call: TRBJ1-1
v_call: TRBV3-1
cdr3_aa: CASSLGDEAFF
cdr3_nt: TGTGCCAGCAGCCTAGGGGATGAAGCTTTCTTT

d_call: .
j_call: TRBJ1-2
v_call: TRBV29-1
cdr3_aa: CSLGPSEGYTF
cdr3_nt: TGCAGCCTTGGGCCCTCGGAAGGCTACACCTTC